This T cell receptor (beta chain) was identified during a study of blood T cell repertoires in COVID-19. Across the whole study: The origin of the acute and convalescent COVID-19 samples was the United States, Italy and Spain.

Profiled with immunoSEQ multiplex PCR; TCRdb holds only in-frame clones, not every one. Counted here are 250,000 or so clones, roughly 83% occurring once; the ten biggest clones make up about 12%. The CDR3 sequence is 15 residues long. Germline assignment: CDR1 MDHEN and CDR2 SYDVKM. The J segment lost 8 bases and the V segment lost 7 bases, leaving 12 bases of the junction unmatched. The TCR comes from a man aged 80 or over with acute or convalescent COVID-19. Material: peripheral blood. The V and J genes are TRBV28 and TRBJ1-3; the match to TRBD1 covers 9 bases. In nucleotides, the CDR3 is TGTGCCAGCACCCTATCGGGACAGGGATCGGACACCATATATTTT. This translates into CASTLSGQGSDTIYF.